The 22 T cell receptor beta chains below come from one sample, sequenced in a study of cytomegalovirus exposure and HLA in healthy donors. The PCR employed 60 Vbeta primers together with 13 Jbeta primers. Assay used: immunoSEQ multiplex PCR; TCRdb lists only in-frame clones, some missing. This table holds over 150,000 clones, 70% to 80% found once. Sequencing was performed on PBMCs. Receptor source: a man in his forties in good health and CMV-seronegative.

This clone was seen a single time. The CDR3 region is CASTQGVEQFF. The CDR3, as DNA: TGTGCCAGCACCCAGGGCGTTGAGCAGTTCTTC. V usage is TRBV19 and J usage is TRBJ2-1; a weak D match, TRBD1 (5 bases). Germline CDR1 LNHDA, CDR2 SQIVND (reference sequence). The V and J ends lost 9 bases and 9 bases respectively, with 12 bases between them. This CDR3 is 11 amino acids long.

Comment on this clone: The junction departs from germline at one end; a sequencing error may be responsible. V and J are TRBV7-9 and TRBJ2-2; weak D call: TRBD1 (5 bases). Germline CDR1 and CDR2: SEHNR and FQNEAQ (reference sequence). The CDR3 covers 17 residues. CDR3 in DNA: TGTTCCAGCAGCCAACCCAGGGTGGCGACGGACACCGGGGAGCTGTTTTTT. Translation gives CSSSQPRVATDTGELFF.

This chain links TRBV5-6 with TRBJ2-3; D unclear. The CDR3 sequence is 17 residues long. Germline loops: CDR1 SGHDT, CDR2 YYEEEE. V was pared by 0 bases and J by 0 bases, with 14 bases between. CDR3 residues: CASSLASLIPSTDTQYF. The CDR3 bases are TGTGCCAGCAGCTTGGCCTCACTTATACCTAGCACAGATACGCAGTATTTT.

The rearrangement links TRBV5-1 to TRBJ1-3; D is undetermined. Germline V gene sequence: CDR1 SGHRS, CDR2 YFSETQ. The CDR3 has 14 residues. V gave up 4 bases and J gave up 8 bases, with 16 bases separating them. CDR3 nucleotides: TGCGCCAGCAGCCAACAGCCTTCCGTGGACACCATATATTTT. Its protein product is CASSQQPSVDTIYF.

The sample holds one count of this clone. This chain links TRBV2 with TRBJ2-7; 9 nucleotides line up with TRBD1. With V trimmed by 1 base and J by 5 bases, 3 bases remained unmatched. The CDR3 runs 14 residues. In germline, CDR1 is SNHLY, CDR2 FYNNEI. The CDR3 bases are TGTGCCAGCAGTGAAGACAGGGGGCCCAACGAGCAGTACTTC. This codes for CASSEDRGPNEQYF.

CDR3 nucleotides: TGTGCCAGCTGGGGAGGCGGGGACATTCAGTACTTC. This sequence encodes CASWGGGDIQYF. V is TRBV2 and J is TRBJ2-4; tentative D call: TRBD2 (6 bases). CDR3 size: 12 residues. V dropped 8 bases and J dropped 8 bases, with 13 bases sitting between them. Germline CDR1 SNHLY, CDR2 FYNNEI. Supplemented by reference TRBV2 and TRBJ2-4, the full variable domain reads EPEVTQTPSHQVTQMGQEVILRCVPISNHLYFYWYRQILGQKVEFLVSFYNNEISEKSEIFDDQFSVERPDGSNFTLKIRSTKLEDSAMYFCASWGGGDIQYFGAGTRLSVL.

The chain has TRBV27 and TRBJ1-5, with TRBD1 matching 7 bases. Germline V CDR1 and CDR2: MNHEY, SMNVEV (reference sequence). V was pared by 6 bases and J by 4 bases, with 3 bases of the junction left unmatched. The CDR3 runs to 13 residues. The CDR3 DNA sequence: TGTGCCAGCAGAGGGACAGTTAATCAGCCCCAGCATTTT. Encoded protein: CASRGTVNQPQHF.

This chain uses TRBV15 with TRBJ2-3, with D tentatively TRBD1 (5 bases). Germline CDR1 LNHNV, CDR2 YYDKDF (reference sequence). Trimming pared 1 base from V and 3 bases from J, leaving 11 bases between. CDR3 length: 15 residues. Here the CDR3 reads CATSRGGRVTDTQYF. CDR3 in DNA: TGTGCCACCAGCAGAGGGGGCAGGGTGACAGATACGCAGTATTTT.

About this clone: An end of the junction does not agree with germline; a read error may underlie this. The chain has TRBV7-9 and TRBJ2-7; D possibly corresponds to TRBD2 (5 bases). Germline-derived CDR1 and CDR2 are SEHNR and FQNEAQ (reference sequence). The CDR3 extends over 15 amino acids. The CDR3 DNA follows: TGTTCCAGCAGCTCCTATCGAGGGCGCTCCTACGAGCAGTACTTC. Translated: CSSSSYRGRSYEQYF.

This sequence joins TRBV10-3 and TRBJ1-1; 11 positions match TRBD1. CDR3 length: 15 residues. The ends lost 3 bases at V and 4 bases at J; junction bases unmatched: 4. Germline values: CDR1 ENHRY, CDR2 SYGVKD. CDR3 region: CAISESGTGGTEAFF. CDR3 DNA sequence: TGTGCCATCAGTGAATCCGGGACAGGGGGCACTGAAGCTTTCTTT.

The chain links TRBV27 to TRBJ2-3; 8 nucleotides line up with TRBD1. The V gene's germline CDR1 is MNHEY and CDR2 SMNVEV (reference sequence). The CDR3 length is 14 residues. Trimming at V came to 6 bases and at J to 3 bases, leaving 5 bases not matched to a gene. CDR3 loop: CASRLGQGTDTQYF. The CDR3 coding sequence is TGTGCCAGCAGGCTCGGACAGGGAACAGATACGCAGTATTTT.

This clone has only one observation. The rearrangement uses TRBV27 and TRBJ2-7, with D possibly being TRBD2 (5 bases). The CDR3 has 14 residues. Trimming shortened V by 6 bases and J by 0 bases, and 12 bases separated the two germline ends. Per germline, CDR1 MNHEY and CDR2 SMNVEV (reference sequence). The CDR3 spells CASSQDWRSYEQYF. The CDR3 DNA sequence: TGTGCCAGCAGCCAGGACTGGCGCTCCTACGAGCAGTACTTC.

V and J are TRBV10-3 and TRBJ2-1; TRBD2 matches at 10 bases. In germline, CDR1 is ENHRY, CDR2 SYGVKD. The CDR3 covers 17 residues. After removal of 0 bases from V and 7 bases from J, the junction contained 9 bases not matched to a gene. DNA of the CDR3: TGTGCCATCAGTGAGTCAGGAGCGGGGGGGCCGAGGAATGAGCAGTTCTTC. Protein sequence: CAISESGAGGPRNEQFF.

The CDR3 region is CASSPYPRTSGEYNEQFF. In DNA form, the CDR3 reads TGTGCCAGCAGCCCCTACCCCCGGACTAGCGGGGAGTACAATGAGCAGTTCTTC. V and J are TRBV9 and TRBJ2-1; the match to TRBD2 covers 12 bases. The germline V gene encodes CDR1 SGDLS and CDR2 YYNGEE. The junction had 12 bases not matched to a gene; V was cut back by 4 bases and J by 4 bases. This CDR3 comprises 18 residues.

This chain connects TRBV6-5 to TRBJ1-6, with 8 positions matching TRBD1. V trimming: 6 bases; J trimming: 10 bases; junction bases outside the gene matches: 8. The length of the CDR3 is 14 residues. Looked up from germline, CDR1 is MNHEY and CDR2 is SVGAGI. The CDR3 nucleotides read TGTGCCAGCAGGGGGACAGGTATTAACTCACCCCTCCACTTT. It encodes CASRGTGINSPLHF.

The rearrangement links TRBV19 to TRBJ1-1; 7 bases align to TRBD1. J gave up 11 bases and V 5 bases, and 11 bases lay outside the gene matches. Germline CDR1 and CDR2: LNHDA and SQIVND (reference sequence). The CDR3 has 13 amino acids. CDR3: CASSDIDREFAFF. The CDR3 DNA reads TGTGCCAGTAGTGACATCGACAGGGAGTTCGCTTTCTTT.

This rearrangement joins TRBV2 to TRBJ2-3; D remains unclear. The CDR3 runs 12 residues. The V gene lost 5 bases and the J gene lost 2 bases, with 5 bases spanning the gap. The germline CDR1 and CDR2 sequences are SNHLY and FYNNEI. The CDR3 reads CASSPVTDTQYF. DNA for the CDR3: TGTGCCAGCAGTCCGGTCACAGATACGCAGTATTTT.

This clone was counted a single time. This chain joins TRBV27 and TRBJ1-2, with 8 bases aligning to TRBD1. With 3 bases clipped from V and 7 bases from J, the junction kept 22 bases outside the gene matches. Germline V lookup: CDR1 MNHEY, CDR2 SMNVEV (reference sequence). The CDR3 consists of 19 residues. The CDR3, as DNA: TGTGCCAGCAGTTTCTGGCAGGGACAGGAACTTTTGGCGCGGTCTGGCTACACCTTC. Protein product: CASSFWQGQELLARSGYTF.

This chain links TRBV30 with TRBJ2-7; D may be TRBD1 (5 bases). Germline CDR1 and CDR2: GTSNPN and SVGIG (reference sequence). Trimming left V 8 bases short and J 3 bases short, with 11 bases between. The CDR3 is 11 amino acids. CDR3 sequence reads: CAVTVNYEQYF. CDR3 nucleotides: TGTGCCGTGACAGTTAACTACGAGCAGTACTTC.

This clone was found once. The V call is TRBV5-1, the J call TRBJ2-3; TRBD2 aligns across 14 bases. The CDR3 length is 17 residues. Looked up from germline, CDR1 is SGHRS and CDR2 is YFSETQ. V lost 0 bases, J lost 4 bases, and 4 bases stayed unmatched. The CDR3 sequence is CASSLAQTSGGADTQYF. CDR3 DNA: TGCGCCAGCAGCTTGGCACAGACTAGCGGGGGGGCAGATACGCAGTATTTT.

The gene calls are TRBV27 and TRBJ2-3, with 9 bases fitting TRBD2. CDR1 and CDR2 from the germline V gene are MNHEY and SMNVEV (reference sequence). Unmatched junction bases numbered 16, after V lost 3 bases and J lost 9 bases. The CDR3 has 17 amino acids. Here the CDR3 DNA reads TGTGCCAGCAGTTTCTCCCCGCGGGGGGGCAAGTCTTTGACGCAGTATTTT. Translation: CASSFSPRGGKSLTQYF.

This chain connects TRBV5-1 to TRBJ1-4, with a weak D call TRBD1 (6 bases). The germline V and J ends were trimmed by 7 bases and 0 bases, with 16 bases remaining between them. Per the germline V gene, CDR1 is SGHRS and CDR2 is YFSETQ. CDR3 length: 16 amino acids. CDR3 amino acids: CASRDTTSATNEKLFF. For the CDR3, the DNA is TGCGCCAGCCGGGACACCACTTCTGCAACTAATGAAAAACTGTTTTTT.